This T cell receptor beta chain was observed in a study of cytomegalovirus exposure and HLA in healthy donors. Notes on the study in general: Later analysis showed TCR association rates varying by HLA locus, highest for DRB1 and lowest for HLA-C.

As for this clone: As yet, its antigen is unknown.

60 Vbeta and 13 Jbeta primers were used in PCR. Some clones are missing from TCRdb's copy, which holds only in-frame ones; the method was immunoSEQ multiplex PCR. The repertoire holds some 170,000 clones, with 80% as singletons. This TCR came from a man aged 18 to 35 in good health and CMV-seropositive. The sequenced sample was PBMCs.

The CDR3 protein is CASSADRELSYEQYF. The CDR3 DNA reads as TGCGCCAGCAGTGCAGATCGGGAGTTATCCTACGAGCAGTACTTC. The rearrangement links TRBV10-1 to TRBJ2-7, with a weak D call TRBD2 (6 bases). Germline CDR1 WNHNN, CDR2 SYGVQD (reference sequence). The CDR3 is made up of 15 amino acids. Trimming shortened V by 4 bases and J by 1 base, and 14 bases separated the two germline ends.